The 17 T cell receptor beta chains below all came from one sample that was sequenced in a study. TCRdb independently ran MiXCR on the 5' RACE reads; one entry per CDR3 protein. This sample has about 43,000 distinct CDR3 sequences, with around a fifth found just once. Tregs were sorted as CD4+CD25+CD127-/low cells. The sample consisted of Tregs sorted from a lymph node. Receptors originate from a female donor with breast cancer.

This chain links TRBV27 with TRBJ2-7; the D gene is possibly TRBD2 (6 bases). Germline CDR1 and CDR2: MNHEY and SMNVEV (reference sequence). The V end was cut by 1 base, the J end by 6 bases, with 16 bases between. The CDR3 is made up of 15 amino acids. For the CDR3, the DNA is TGTGCCAGCAGTTTATTTGCGGGAAGTATCTGCGAGCAGTACTTC. Protein: CASSLFAGSICEQYF.

This clonotype was detected ten times or more. This rearrangement joins TRBV10-3 to TRBJ1-2; the D gene is possibly TRBD1 (5 bases). The CDR3 extends over 13 amino acids. CDR1 and CDR2 from the germline V gene are ENHRY and SYGVKD. The V and J ends lost 2 bases and 3 bases respectively, with 7 bases between them. The CDR3 DNA is TGTGCCATCAGTGAGGACAGAGACTATGGCTACACCTTC. As protein: CAISEDRDYGYTF.

This clonotype showed up many times. The rearrangement joins TRBV7-3 to TRBJ2-1, with 7 bases fitting TRBD2. The CDR3 consists of 14 residues. From germline, CDR1 is SGHTA and CDR2 FQGTGA. V lost 1 base to trimming and J lost 6 bases; unmatched junction nucleotides: 3. The CDR3 nucleotides read TGTGCCAGCAGCTTAAGGCGGACTAGCAATGAGCAGTTCTTC. Its translation: CASSLRRTSNEQFF.

In its sample, this clonotype was seen a few times. Since the CDR3 does not end with the conserved phenylalanine or tryptophan, this likely comes from a read error. The V gene is TRBV15, the J gene TRBJ2-5; D not resolved. Trimming cost V 8 bases and J 5 bases, with 15 bases left between them. In germline, CDR1 is LNHNV, CDR2 YYDKDF (reference sequence). The CDR3 runs 13 residues. CDR3 sequence (DNA): TGTGCCACCGGGCAGCTGAAGGTGGAGACCCAGTACCTC. Translation gives CATGQLKVETQYL.

This clonotype was observed a handful of times. The gene calls are TRBV6-5 and TRBJ2-7; TRBD1 or TRBD2 may be the D gene (5 bases each). Between the trimmed V and J ends, which lost 6 bases and 3 bases, there was a span of 12 bases. The length of the CDR3 is 13 residues. Germline V gives CDR1 MNHEY, CDR2 SVGAGI. In DNA, the CDR3 is TGTGCCAGCAGGGGACCTCCTGACTACGAGCAGTACTTC. This encodes CASRGPPDYEQYF.

The rearrangement uses TRBV29-1 and TRBJ2-3, with 7 bases matching TRBD2. The CDR3 is 14 residues long. Germline loops: CDR1 SQVTM, CDR2 ANQGSEA. The CDR3 is CGAQRGRLTDTQYF. In DNA, the CDR3 is TGCGGCGCTCAGCGGGGTCGACTCACAGATACGCAGTATTTT.

This clonotype was detected a few times. CDR3 region: CASSLEGTSGNEQFF. CDR3 nucleotides: TGCGCCAGCAGCTTGGAGGGGACTAGCGGCAATGAGCAGTTCTTC. V gene TRBV5-1 combines with J gene TRBJ2-1; 11 bases agree with TRBD2. Germline V CDR1 and CDR2: SGHRS, YFSETQ. This CDR3 contains 15 residues. V shed 0 bases and J 6 bases; nucleotides not matched to a gene: 2. Drawing the rest from reference TRBV5-1 and TRBJ2-1, the complete variable domain is KAGVTQTPRYLIKTRGQQVTLSCSPISGHRSVSWYQQTPGQGLQFLFEYFSETQRNKGNFPGRFSGRQFSNSRSEMNVSTLELGDSALYLCASSLEGTSGNEQFFGPGTRLTVL.

The chain employs TRBV30 and TRBJ2-7, with TRBD1 identical over 9 bases. Germline V lookup: CDR1 GTSNPN, CDR2 SVGIG (reference sequence). V shed 2 bases and J 4 bases; nucleotides not matched to a gene: 3. This CDR3 comprises 13 residues. The CDR3 protein is CAWSRDRAYEQYF. The DNA of the CDR3 is TGTGCCTGGAGTAGGGACAGGGCGTACGAGCAGTACTTC.

This clonotype was seen more than once but under ten times. This clone may be a read error of a much larger clone one base away. The chain links TRBV4-1 to TRBJ1-4; D unclear. Per germline, CDR1 MGHRA and CDR2 YSYEKL. CDR3 length: 14 amino acids. V was shortened by 4 bases and J by 5 bases, with 11 bases between the two germline ends. CDR3 protein: CASSPRPGNEKLFF. The CDR3 DNA sequence: TGCGCCAGCAGCCCGAGGCCGGGCAATGAAAAACTGTTTTTT.

This chain connects TRBV6-5 to TRBJ2-2, with D hard to call. Looked up from germline, CDR1 is MNHEY and CDR2 is SVGAGI. The CDR3 contains 12 residues. With 4 bases removed from V and 3 bases from J, the gap between germline ends came to 3 bases. The CDR3 sequence is CASSSYTGELFF. The CDR3 bases are TGTGCCAGCAGTTCCTACACCGGGGAGCTGTTTTTT.

Ten or more counts support this clonotype. J is TRBJ2-4 and V is TRBV6-1, with 14 bases lining up with TRBD2. Germline lookup yields CDR1 MNHNS and CDR2 SASEGT. J gave up 0 bases and V 4 bases, and 5 bases lay outside the gene matches. The CDR3 contains 18 residues. The CDR3 reads CASSVGLAGALAKNIQYF. In DNA, the CDR3 is TGTGCCAGCAGTGTGGGACTAGCGGGAGCATTAGCCAAAAACATTCAGTACTTC.

This clonotype has at least ten counts. The chain couples TRBV3-1 to TRBJ2-3; D ambiguous. This CDR3 spans 12 amino acids. Germline CDR1 LGHDT, CDR2 YNNKEL (reference sequence). Deletions cut 3 bases from V and 5 bases from J, with 6 bases between. CDR3 nucleotides: TGTGCCAGCAGCCAGACAAAAGATACGCAGTATTTT. Residues: CASSQTKDTQYF.

This clonotype was picked up many times. The chain combines TRBV20-1 with TRBJ2-3; 8 bases are shared with TRBD2. CDR1 DFQATT and CDR2 SNEGSKA come from the germline V gene (reference sequence). The CDR3 runs 15 residues. V shed 6 bases and J 1 base; nucleotides not matched to a gene: 9. The CDR3 DNA follows: TGCAGTGCCCCTCGTTTTAGCGGGGGCACAGATACGCAGTATTTT. As protein: CSAPRFSGGTDTQYF.

The chain couples TRBV7-2 to TRBJ2-5, with a tentative D call TRBD2 (6 bases). Germline CDR1 SGHTA, CDR2 FQGNSA. This CDR3 spans 15 amino acids. V shed 5 bases and J shed 5 bases, with 18 bases lying between them. For the CDR3, the DNA is TGTGCCAGCAGCCGAGAAAGACGGAGGGCGGAGACCCAGTACTTC. Its protein product is CASSRERRRAETQYF.

Remarks on this clonotype: Here the CDR3 omits its conserved ending phenylalanine or tryptophan, so a read error is the likely source. The gene calls are TRBV24-1 and TRBJ2-1; 12 bases are a match to TRBD2. The V and J ends lost 3 bases and 7 bases, in that order; junction bases with no gene match: 6. Germline V gives CDR1 KGHDR, CDR2 SFDVKD. The CDR3 spans 16 residues. CDR3 coding DNA: TGTGCCACCAGTGATCCTAGCGGGAGGGCCCGGAATGAGCAGTTCCTC. Amino acid sequence: CATSDPSGRARNEQFL.

This clonotype was found many times. This sequence joins TRBV3-1 and TRBJ1-1; maybe TRBD1 (5 bases). The germline V gene has CDR1 LGHDT and CDR2 YNNKEL (reference sequence). The length of the CDR3 is 13 residues. V lost 4 bases and J lost 4, with 10 bases in between. CDR3 protein: CASSRRGGTEAFF. The CDR3 nucleotides are TGTGCCAGCAGCCGACGGGGGGGCACTGAAGCTTTCTTT.

The chain employs TRBV5-6 and TRBJ2-7; D unresolved. Trimming took 4 bases from V and 5 from J, leaving 13 bases between them. This CDR3 has 13 amino acids. Germline V CDR1 and CDR2: SGHDT, YYEEEE. The CDR3 is CASSLYLPNEQYF. The CDR3 bases are TGTGCCAGCAGCCTATATTTACCCAACGAGCAGTACTTC.